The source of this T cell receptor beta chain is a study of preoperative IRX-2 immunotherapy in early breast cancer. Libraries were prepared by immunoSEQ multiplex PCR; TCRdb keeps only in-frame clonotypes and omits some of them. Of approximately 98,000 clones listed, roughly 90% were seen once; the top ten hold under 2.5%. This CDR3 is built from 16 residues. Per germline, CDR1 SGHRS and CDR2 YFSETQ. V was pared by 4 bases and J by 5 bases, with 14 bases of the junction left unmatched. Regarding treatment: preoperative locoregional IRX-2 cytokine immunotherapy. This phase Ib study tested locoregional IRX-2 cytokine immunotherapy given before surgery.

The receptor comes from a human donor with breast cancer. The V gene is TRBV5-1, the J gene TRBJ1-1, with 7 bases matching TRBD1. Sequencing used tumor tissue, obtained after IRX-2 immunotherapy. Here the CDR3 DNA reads TGCGCCAGCAGCCCCCAAGACAGGGCCTTGAGGACTGAAGCTTTCTTT. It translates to CASSPQDRALRTEAFF.